A selection of T cell receptor beta chains follows, all from one sample in a study of OX40 agonist ivuxolimab in advanced cancers. Sequenced by immunoSEQ multiplex PCR; TCRdb stores in-frame clones only, minus some. The sample has under 95,000 clones; over 90% are singletons. This specimen was CD4+ or CD8+ T cells sorted from blood, taken in a trial of the OX40 agonist ivuxolimab. The receptors originated from an adult with an advanced solid tumor such as melanoma, head and neck, liver or kidney cancer. Each CDR3 is given with its conserved first and last residue. The order of the fields is J gene, clone size, V gene, D gene, CDR3 protein, CDR3 DNA. The D gene is left open where the match is weak. Rows may omit the clone size; those that give it use once, few, many or a size class.

>TRBJ2-2|NA|TRBV6-5|TRBD2
CASSSSGNTGELFF
TGTGCCAGCAGTTCTAGCGGAAACACCGGGGAGCTGTTTTTT
>TRBJ1-4|NA|TRBV9|NA
CASSAPPGRLNEKLFF
TGTGCCAGCAGCGCCCCCCCCGGACGGCTTAATGAAAAACTGTTTTTT
>TRBJ2-7|once|TRBV7-9|NA
CASSLGTAQWYF
TGTGCCAGCAGCTTAGGGACCGCTCAGTGGTACTTC
>TRBJ2-5|NA|TRBV6-6|TRBD1
CATGGEYQETQYF
TGTGCCACAGGGGGCGAGTACCAAGAGACCCAGTACTTC
>TRBJ2-4|NA|TRBV9|TRBD2
CASSPGGVGNIQYF
TGTGCCAGCAGCCCGGGAGGGGTCGGGAACATTCAGTACTTC
>TRBJ1-5|NA|TRBV5-8|NA
CASSPAGYQPQHF
TGTGCCAGCAGCCCTGCTGGCTATCAGCCCCAGCATTTT
>TRBJ2-7|NA|TRBV30|TRBD1
CAWNRGIEQYF
TGTGCCTGGAACAGGGGTATCGAGCAGTACTTC
>TRBJ2-7|NA|TRBV4-1|NA
CASSDHREFSYEQYF
TGCGCCAGCAGCGACCACCGGGAATTTTCCTACGAGCAGTACTTC
>TRBJ2-3|NA|TRBV7-9|TRBD2
CASSFLASGITDTQYF
TGTGCCAGCAGCTTTCTGGCTAGCGGGATTACAGATACGCAGTATTTT
>TRBJ2-1|NA|TRBV27|NA
CASSSGNIRIPEEQFF
TGTGCCAGCAGTTCGGGCAACATTAGAATTCCTGAAGAGCAGTTCTTC
>TRBJ2-1|NA|TRBV15|TRBD2
CATSPLAGESPGEQFF
TGTGCCACCAGCCCACTAGCGGGAGAGAGCCCCGGTGAGCAGTTCTTC
>TRBJ1-2|NA|TRBV19|NA
CASSGSAALFFYGYTF
TGTGCCAGTAGCGGCTCGGCGGCTCTTTTTTTTTATGGCTACACCTTC
>TRBJ1-5|NA|TRBV6-6|NA
CASSLLAPLVWQPQHF
TGTGCCAGCAGTCTCCTTGCACCCTTAGTTTGGCAGCCCCAGCATTTT
>TRBJ2-7|NA|TRBV9|TRBD2
CASSVSSGANFEQYF
TGTGCCAGCAGCGTCTCTAGCGGGGCCAATTTCGAGCAGTACTTC
>TRBJ2-7|NA|TRBV10-3|NA
CAISDGTFYEQYF
TGTGCCATCAGTGATGGGACTTTCTACGAGCAGTACTTC
>TRBJ2-3|NA|TRBV4-1|NA
CASSQEGLVSTDTQYF
TGCGCCAGCAGCCAAGAAGGGCTAGTCAGCACAGATACGCAGTATTTT
>TRBJ1-4|NA|TRBV7-2|NA
CASSLGGSNEKLFF
TGTGCCAGCAGCTTAGGGGGATCTAATGAAAAACTGTTTTTT
>TRBJ2-7|NA|TRBV14|TRBD2
CASSQDSLAAGEQYF
TGTGCCAGCAGCCAAGATTCGCTAGCGGCGGGCGAGCAGTACTTC
>TRBJ2-5|once|TRBV27|TRBD2
CASSSGTSMETQYF
TGTGCCAGCAGTTCCGGGACTAGCATGGAGACCCAGTACTTC
>TRBJ2-7|NA|TRBV11-2|TRBD2
CASSLSGSSYEQYF
TGTGCCAGCAGCTTAAGCGGGAGCTCCTACGAGCAGTACTTC
>TRBJ1-1|NA|TRBV6-6|NA
CASSYGLGNTEAFF
TGTGCCAGCAGTTACGGGCTGGGGAACACTGAAGCTTTCTTT
>TRBJ2-5|NA|TRBV6-6|NA
CASTSLGETQYF
TGTGCCAGCACCTCGTTGGGAGAGACCCAGTACTTC
>TRBJ1-4|NA|TRBV4-1|NA
CASSQVASDLKLFF
TGCGCCAGCAGCCAAGTAGCCTCTGACCTAAAACTGTTTTTT
>TRBJ2-2|NA|TRBV7-9|NA
CASRGNTGELFF
TGTGCCAGCAGAGGGAACACCGGGGAGCTGTTTTTT
>TRBJ2-3|NA|TRBV11-2|NA
CASSLVTGVWTDTQYF
TGTGCCAGCAGCTTAGTCACGGGAGTCTGGACAGATACGCAGTATTTT
>TRBJ2-7|NA|TRBV9|NA
CASSVDPQPPYEQYF
TGTGCCAGCAGCGTAGACCCCCAGCCCCCCTACGAGCAGTACTTC
>TRBJ2-5|once|TRBV7-9|NA
CASSQARELTETQYF
TGTGCCAGCAGCCAGGCCAGGGAACTAACAGAGACCCAGTACTTC
>TRBJ2-2|NA|TRBV27|NA
CASSPGNTGELFF
TGTGCCAGCAGTCCTGGGAACACCGGGGAGCTGTTTTTT
>TRBJ2-3|NA|TRBV9|NA
CASSVQTDTQYF
TGTGCCAGCAGCGTTCAGACCGATACGCAGTATTTT
>TRBJ2-5|NA|TRBV10-3|NA
CATQGPPMETQYF
TGTGCCACTCAGGGACCCCCCATGGAGACCCAGTACTTC
>TRBJ2-1|NA|TRBV7-9|TRBD2
CASSFRSYGSGANNEQFF
TGTGCCAGCAGCTTTAGGTCATACGGGAGCGGGGCTAACAATGAGCAGTTCTTC
>TRBJ2-7|once|TRBV11-2|TRBD2
CASSSASGTYEQYF
TGTGCCAGCAGCTCTGCTAGCGGGACTTACGAGCAGTACTTC
>TRBJ2-1|NA|TRBV10-2|TRBD2
CASSGGPSGTSGSRHEQFF
TGCGCCAGCAGTGGGGGCCCCTCCGGGACTAGCGGGAGTAGGCATGAGCAGTTCTTC
>TRBJ1-6|NA|TRBV27|TRBD1
CASGPGQFNSPLHF
TGTGCCAGCGGACCGGGACAGTTTAATTCACCCCTCCACTTT
>TRBJ2-7|NA|TRBV27|NA
CAGSLGGGSYEQYF
TGTGCCGGCAGTTTAGGAGGGGGGAGCTACGAGCAGTACTTC
>TRBJ2-7|NA|TRBV5-6|NA
CASSLAMGEVSYEQYF
TGTGCCAGCAGCTTGGCCATGGGAGAAGTCTCCTACGAGCAGTACTTC